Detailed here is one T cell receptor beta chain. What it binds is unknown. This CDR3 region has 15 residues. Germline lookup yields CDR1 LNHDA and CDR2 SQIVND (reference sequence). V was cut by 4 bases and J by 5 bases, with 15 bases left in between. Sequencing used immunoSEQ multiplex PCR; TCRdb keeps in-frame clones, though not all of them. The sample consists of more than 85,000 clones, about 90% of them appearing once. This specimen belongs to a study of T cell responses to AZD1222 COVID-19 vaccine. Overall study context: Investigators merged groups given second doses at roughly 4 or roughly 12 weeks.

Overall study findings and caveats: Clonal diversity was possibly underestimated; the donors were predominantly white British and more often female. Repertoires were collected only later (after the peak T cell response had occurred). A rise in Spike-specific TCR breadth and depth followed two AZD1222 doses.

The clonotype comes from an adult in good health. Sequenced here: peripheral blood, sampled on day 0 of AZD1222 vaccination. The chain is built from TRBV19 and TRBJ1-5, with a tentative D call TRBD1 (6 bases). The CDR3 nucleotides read TGTGCCAGTAGTACCCAATCCAGGGGACATCAGCCCCAGCATTTT. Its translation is CASSTQSRGHQPQHF.